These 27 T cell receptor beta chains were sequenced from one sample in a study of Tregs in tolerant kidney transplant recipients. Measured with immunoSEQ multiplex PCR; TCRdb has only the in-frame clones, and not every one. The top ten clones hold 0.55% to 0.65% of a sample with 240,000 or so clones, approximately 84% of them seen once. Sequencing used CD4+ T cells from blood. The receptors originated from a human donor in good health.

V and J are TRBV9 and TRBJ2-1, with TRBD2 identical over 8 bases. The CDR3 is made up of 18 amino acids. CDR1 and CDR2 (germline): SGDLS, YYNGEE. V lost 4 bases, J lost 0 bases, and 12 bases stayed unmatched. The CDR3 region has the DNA TGTGCCAGCAGCATAAGCCCTCAAGCGGGGGCCTCCTACAATGAGCAGTTCTTC. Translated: CASSISPQAGASYNEQFF.

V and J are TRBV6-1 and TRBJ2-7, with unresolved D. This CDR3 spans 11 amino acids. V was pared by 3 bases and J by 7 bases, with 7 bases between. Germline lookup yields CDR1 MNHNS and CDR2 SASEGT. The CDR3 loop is CASSEGEEQYF. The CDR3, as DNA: TGTGCCAGCAGTGAGGGCGAAGAGCAGTACTTC.

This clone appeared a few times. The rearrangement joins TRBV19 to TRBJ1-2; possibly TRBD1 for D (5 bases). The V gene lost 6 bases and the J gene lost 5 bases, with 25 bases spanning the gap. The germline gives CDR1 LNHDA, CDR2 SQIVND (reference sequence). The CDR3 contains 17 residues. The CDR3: CASRTGPGAPGRYGYTF. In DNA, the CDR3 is TGTGCCAGTAGGACCGGCCCCGGGGCTCCTGGGCGTTATGGCTACACCTTC.

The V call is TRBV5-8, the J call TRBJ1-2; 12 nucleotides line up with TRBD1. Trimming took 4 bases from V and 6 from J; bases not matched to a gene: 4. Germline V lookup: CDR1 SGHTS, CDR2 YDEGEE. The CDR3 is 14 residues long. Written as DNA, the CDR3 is TGTGCCAGCAGCCGGGACAGGGGGCGAAATGGCTACACCTTC. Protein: CASSRDRGRNGYTF.

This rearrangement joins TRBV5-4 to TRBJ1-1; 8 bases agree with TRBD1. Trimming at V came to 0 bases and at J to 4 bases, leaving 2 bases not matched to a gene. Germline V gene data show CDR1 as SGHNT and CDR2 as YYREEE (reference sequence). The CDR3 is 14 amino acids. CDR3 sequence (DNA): TGTGCCAGCAGCTTGGCCACAGGGGGCACTGAAGCTTTCTTT. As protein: CASSLATGGTEAFF.

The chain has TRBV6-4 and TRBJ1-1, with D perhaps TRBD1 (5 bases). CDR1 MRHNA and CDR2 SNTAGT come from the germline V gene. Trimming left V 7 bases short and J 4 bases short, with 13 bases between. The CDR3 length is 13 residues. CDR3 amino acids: CASTAGGGTEAFF. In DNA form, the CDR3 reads TGTGCCAGCACCGCGGGGGGGGGCACTGAAGCTTTCTTT.

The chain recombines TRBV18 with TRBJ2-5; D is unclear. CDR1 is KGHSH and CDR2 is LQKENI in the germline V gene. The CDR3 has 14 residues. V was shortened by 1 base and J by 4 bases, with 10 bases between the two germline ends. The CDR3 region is CASSPRDPGETQYF. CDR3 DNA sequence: TGTGCCAGCTCACCACGCGATCCGGGAGAGACCCAGTACTTC.

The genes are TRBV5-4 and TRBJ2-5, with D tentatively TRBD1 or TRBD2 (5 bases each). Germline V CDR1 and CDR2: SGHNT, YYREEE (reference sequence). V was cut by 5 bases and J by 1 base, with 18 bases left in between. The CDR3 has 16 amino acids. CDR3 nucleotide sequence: TGTGCCAGCAGGACCGAAATTTCAGGGACCCAAGAGACCCAGTACTTC. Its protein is CASRTEISGTQETQYF.

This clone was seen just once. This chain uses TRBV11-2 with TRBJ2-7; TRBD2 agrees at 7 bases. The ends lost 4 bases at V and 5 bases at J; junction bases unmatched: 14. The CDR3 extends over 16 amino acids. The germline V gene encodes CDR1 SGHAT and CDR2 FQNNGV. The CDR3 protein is CASSSVGRGIYNEQYF. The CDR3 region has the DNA TGTGCCAGCAGCTCGGTGGGGAGGGGCATTTATAACGAGCAGTACTTC.

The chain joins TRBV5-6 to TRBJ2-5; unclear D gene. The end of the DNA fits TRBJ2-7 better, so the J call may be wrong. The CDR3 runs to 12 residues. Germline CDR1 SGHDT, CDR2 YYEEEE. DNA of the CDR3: TGTGCCAGCAGCTTGCCCCCCTACGAGCAGTACTTC. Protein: CASSLPPYEQYF.

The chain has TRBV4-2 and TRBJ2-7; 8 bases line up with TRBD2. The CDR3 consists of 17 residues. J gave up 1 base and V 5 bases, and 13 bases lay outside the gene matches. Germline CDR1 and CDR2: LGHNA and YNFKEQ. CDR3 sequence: CASSYGGGGRSSYEQYF. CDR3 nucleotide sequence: TGTGCCAGCAGCTACGGCGGTGGCGGGAGGTCGTCCTACGAGCAGTACTTC.

The CDR3 region is CASSVRRGGVRGYTF. In DNA form, the CDR3 reads TGTGCCAGCAGCGTAAGGAGAGGAGGGGTTCGTGGCTACACCTTC. The genes are TRBV9 and TRBJ1-2; D is possibly TRBD1 (5 bases). Trimming left V 1 base short and J 7 bases short, with 17 bases between. The CDR3 length is 15 residues. CDR1 and CDR2 (germline): SGDLS, YYNGEE.

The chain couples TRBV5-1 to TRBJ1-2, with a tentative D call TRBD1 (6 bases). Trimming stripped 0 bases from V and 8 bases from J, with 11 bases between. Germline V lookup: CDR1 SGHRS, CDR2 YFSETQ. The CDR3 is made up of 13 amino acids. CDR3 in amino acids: CASSLGQEDGYTF. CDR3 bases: TGCGCCAGCAGCTTGGGACAGGAGGACGGCTACACCTTC. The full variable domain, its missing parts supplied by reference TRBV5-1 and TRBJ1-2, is KAGVTQTPRYLIKTRGQQVTLSCSPISGHRSVSWYQQTPGQGLQFLFEYFSETQRNKGNFPGRFSGRQFSNSRSEMNVSTLELGDSALYLCASSLGQEDGYTFGSGTRLTVV.

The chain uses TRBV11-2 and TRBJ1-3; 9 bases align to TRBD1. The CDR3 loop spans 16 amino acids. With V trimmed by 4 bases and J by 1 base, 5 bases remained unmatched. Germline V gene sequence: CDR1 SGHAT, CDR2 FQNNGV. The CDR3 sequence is CASSSPGQGSGNTIYF. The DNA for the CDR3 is TGTGCCAGCAGCTCTCCGGGACAGGGTTCTGGAAACACCATATATTTT.

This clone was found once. The chain's CDR3 is CASTETGTSNYGYTF. CDR3 sequence (DNA): TGTGCCAGCACCGAAACCGGGACTTCTAACTATGGCTACACCTTC. The chain joins TRBV6-5 to TRBJ1-2; a possible D gene is TRBD1 (5 bases). Per germline, CDR1 MNHEY and CDR2 SVGAGI. Between the trimmed V and J ends, which lost 7 bases and 0 bases, there was a span of 15 bases. The length of the CDR3 is 15 residues.

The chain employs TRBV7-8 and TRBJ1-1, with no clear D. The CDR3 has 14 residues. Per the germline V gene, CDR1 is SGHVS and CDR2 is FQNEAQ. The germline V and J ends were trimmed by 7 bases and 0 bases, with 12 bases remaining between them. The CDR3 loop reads CASTPGIMNTEAFF. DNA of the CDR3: TGTGCCAGCACCCCGGGGATAATGAACACTGAAGCTTTCTTT. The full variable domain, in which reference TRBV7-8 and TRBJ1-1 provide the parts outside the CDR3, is GAGVSQSPRYKVAKRGQDVALRCDPISGHVSLFWYQQALGQGPEFLTYFQNEAQLDKSGLPSDRFFAERPEGSVSTLKIQRTQQEDSAVYLCASTPGIMNTEAFFGQGTRLTVV.

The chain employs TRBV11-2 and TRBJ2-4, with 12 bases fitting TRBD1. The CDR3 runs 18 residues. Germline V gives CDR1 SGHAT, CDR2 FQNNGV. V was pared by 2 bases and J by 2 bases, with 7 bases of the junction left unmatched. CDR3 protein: CASSLQRGQGATKNIQYF. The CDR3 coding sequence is TGTGCCAGCAGCTTACAGAGGGGACAGGGGGCGACCAAAAACATTCAGTACTTC.

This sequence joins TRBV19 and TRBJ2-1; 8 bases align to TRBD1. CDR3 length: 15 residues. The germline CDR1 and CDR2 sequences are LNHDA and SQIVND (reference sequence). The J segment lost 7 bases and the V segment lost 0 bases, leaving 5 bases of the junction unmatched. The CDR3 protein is CASSIDRGHLNEQFF. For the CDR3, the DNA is TGTGCCAGTAGTATAGACAGGGGGCATCTGAATGAGCAGTTCTTC.

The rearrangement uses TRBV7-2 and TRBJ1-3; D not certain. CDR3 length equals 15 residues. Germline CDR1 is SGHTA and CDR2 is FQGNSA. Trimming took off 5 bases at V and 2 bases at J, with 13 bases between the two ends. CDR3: CASSPLRMAGNTIYF. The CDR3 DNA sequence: TGTGCCAGCAGCCCCTTACGGATGGCTGGAAACACCATATATTTT.

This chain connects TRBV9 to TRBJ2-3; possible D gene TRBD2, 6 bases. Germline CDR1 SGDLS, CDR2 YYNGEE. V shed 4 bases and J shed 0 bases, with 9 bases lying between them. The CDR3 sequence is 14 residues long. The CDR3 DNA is TGTGCCAGCAGCCCGGGGACTAGCACAGATACGCAGTATTTT. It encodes CASSPGTSTDTQYF.

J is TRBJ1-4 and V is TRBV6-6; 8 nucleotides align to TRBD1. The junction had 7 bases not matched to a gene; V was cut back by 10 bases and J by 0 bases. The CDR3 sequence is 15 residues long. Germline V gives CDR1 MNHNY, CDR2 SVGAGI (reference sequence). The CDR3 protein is CATGQGASTNEKLFF. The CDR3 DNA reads TGTGCCACCGGGCAGGGGGCATCAACTAATGAAAAACTGTTTTTT.

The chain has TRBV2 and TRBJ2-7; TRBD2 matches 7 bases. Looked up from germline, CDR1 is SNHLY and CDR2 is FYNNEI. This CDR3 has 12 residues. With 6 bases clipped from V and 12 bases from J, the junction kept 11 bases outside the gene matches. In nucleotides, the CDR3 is TGTGCCAGCAGGAGGGGACTACCCGGGGCGTACTTC. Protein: CASRRGLPGAYF.

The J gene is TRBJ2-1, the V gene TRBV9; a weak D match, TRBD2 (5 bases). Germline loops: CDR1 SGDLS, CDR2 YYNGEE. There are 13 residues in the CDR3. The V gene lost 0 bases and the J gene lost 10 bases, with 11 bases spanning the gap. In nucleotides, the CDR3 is TGTGCCAGCAGCGTAGTCATGAGGGAGGAGCAGTTCTTC. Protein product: CASSVVMREEQFF.

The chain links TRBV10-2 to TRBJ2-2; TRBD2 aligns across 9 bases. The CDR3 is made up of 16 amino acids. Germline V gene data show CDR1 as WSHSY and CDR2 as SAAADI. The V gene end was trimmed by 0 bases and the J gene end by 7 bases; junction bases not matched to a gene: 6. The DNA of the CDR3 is TGCGCCAGCAGTGAGTCCGGCGGGGGGGCCTTCGGGGAGCTGTTTTTT. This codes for CASSESGGGAFGELFF.

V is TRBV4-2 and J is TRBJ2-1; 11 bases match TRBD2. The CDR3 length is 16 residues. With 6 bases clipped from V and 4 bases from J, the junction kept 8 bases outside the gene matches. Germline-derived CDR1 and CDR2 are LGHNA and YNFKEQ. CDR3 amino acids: CASRQPGTSGYNEQFF. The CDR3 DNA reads TGTGCCAGCAGACAGCCCGGGACTAGCGGATACAATGAGCAGTTCTTC.

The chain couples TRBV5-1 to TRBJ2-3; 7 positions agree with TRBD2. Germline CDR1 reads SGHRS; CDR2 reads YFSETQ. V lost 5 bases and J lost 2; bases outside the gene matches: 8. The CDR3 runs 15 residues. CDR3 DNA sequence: TGCGCCAGCAGTTACAGCGGGGATCACACAGATACGCAGTATTTT. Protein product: CASSYSGDHTDTQYF.

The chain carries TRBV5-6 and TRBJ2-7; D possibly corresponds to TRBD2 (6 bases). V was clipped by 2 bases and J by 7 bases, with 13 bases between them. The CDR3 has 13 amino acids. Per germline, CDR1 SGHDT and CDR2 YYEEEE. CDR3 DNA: TGTGCCAGCAGCTTAAGGAGGGGTTTGGAGCAGTACTTC. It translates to CASSLRRGLEQYF.